This TCR beta chain was retrieved from a study of CD8 T cells in ankylosing spondylitis. Libraries for TCR beta were made by quantitative 5'-RACE with molecular barcodes. One entry per CDR3 protein results from TCRdb running MiXCR on the 5' RACE reads. The sample includes fewer than 200,000 distinct CDR3 sequences, about 17% seen only once; the top ten take about 7.8%. CDR1 and CDR2 (germline): SQVTM, ANQGSEA. There are 12 residues in the CDR3. The V and J ends lost 4 bases and 6 bases respectively, with 13 bases between them. The sequenced material came from blood, either unsorted or a sorted T cell fraction (not recorded which). This TCR derives from a male donor with ankylosing spondylitis or in good health (not recorded which). The V gene is TRBV29-1, the J gene TRBJ2-7; D is undetermined. The CDR3 is CSVAATGPEQYF. The CDR3 DNA reads TGCAGCGTTGCGGCCACTGGGCCCGAGCAGTACTTC.